Following are 16 T cell receptor beta chains from one sample sequenced in a study of blood T cell repertoires in COVID-19. Assay: immunoSEQ multiplex PCR; the TCRdb copy retains only in-frame clones and omits some. The table shows around 340,000 clones, with 80% to 90% occurring only once. Sequenced: PBMCs or T cells enriched from blood (not recorded which). These receptors were taken from a woman between 40 and 55 years old with acute COVID-19.

This clone was seen just once. V and J are TRBV7-3 and TRBJ2-2; 7 bases are a match to TRBD1. Trimming at V came to 0 bases and at J to 0 bases, leaving 16 bases not matched to a gene. The CDR3 length is 21 residues. The germline V gene encodes CDR1 SGHTA and CDR2 FQGTGA. The CDR3 DNA reads TGTGCCAGCAGCTTAACGCCTATACAGGGGCCCTTACAAACGAACACCGGGGAGCTGTTTTTT. Its protein is CASSLTPIQGPLQTNTGELFF. Full variable domain (outside the CDR3, taken from reference TRBV7-3 and TRBJ2-2): GAGVSQTPSNKVTEKGKYVELRCDPISGHTALYWYRQSLGQGPEFLIYFQGTGAADDSGLPNDRFFAVRPEGSVSTLKIQRTERGDSAVYLCASSLTPIQGPLQTNTGELFFGEGSRLTVL.

The chain recombines TRBV2 with TRBJ2-7, with unresolved D. Per the germline V gene, CDR1 is SNHLY and CDR2 is FYNNEI. The V gene lost 3 bases and the J gene lost 3 bases, with 18 bases spanning the gap. The CDR3 spans 16 residues. The CDR3 nucleotides read TGTGCCAGCAGTGAGGTGGTGACCAGGCCACGCTACGAGCAGTACTTC. This codes for CASSEVVTRPRYEQYF.

V gene TRBV5-1 combines with J gene TRBJ1-1, with D possibly TRBD1 on 6 matching bases. Germline assignment: CDR1 SGHRS and CDR2 YFSETQ. V was cut by 4 bases and J by 3 bases, with 10 bases left in between. The CDR3 runs to 13 residues. CDR3 residues: CASSQDRYTEAFF. CDR3 sequence (DNA): TGCGCCAGCAGCCAAGACAGGTACACTGAAGCTTTCTTT.

V gene TRBV18 combines with J gene TRBJ2-1; D possibly corresponds to TRBD1 (5 bases). Germline assignment: CDR1 KGHSH and CDR2 LQKENI. There are 15 residues in the CDR3. The V and J ends lost 2 bases and 6 bases respectively, with 14 bases between them. The CDR3 here is CASSPVQQESNEQFF. CDR3 sequence (DNA): TGTGCCAGCTCACCAGTTCAACAGGAGAGCAATGAGCAGTTCTTC.

The chain carries TRBV9 and TRBJ2-1; 9 positions match TRBD2. The germline V gene encodes CDR1 SGDLS and CDR2 YYNGEE. The CDR3 extends over 17 amino acids. The junction had 11 bases not matched to a gene; V was cut back by 3 bases and J by 4 bases. The CDR3 DNA is TGTGCCAGCAGCGCCCAAATGGGGACTAGCACGTACAATGAGCAGTTCTTC. The encoded protein is CASSAQMGTSTYNEQFF.

The chain recombines TRBV29-1 with TRBJ2-5; perhaps TRBD1 as D (6 bases). V lost 4 bases and J 3 bases, leaving 9 bases between the germline ends. This CDR3 has 12 amino acids. Germline CDR1 SQVTM, CDR2 ANQGSEA. CDR3 coding DNA: TGCAGCGTTGGGGACACTAAAGAGACCCAGTACTTC. This encodes CSVGDTKETQYF.

This chain uses TRBV24-1 with TRBJ2-2; 7 bases are a match to TRBD1. CDR3 length: 15 amino acids. Trimming took 2 bases from V and 4 from J; bases not matched to a gene: 3. CDR1 and CDR2 (germline): KGHDR, SFDVKD. CDR3 DNA sequence: TGTGCCACCAGTGATTCACAGGGGATCACCGGGGAGCTGTTTTTT. It encodes CATSDSQGITGELFF.

This rearrangement joins TRBV10-2 to TRBJ2-4; 11 nucleotides line up with TRBD1. V was pared by 0 bases and J by 0 bases, with 7 bases of the junction left unmatched. This CDR3 region has 19 residues. The germline V gene encodes CDR1 WSHSY and CDR2 SAAADI. The CDR3 reads CASSESRDRGALAKNIQYF. CDR3 bases: TGCGCCAGCAGTGAGTCTCGGGACAGGGGGGCCTTAGCCAAAAACATTCAGTACTTC.

The chain joins TRBV19 to TRBJ2-1; 16 bases agree with TRBD2. The CDR3 consists of 15 residues. CDR1 is LNHDA, CDR2 SQIVND, per germline (reference sequence). V shed 1 base and J 11 bases; nucleotides not matched to a gene: 2. For the CDR3, the DNA is TGTGCCAGTAGTATAGGGGGACTAGCGGGAGGGCAGCAGTTCTTC. The encoded protein is CASSIGGLAGGQQFF.

This clone occurred a few times. This sequence joins TRBV28 and TRBJ2-5, with TRBD1 identical over 12 bases. The CDR3 has 15 residues. Germline lookup yields CDR1 MDHEN and CDR2 SYDVKM. Trimming at V came to 6 bases and at J to 4 bases, leaving 6 bases not matched to a gene. DNA for the CDR3: TGTGCCAGCAGGACGGGACAGGGGGCCGGAGAGACCCAGTACTTC. Translated: CASRTGQGAGETQYF.

The V and J genes are TRBV5-1 and TRBJ2-7, with D maybe TRBD1 (6 bases). This CDR3 comprises 13 residues. In germline, CDR1 is SGHRS, CDR2 YFSETQ. V lost 5 bases and J 0 bases, leaving 9 bases between the germline ends. The CDR3, as DNA: TGCGCCAGCAGTTGGGACAACTCCTACGAGCAGTACTTC. This gives the protein CASSWDNSYEQYF. The whole variable domain, remainder taken from reference TRBV5-1 and TRBJ2-7, is KAGVTQTPRYLIKTRGQQVTLSCSPISGHRSVSWYQQTPGQGLQFLFEYFSETQRNKGNFPGRFSGRQFSNSRSEMNVSTLELGDSALYLCASSWDNSYEQYFGPGTRLTVT.

The V gene is TRBV5-1, the J gene TRBJ2-7; 10 bases line up with TRBD2. V trimming: 7 bases; J trimming: 2 bases; junction bases outside the gene matches: 12. CDR1 and CDR2 (germline): SGHRS, YFSETQ. The length of the CDR3 is 16 residues. The CDR3 nucleotides read TGCGCCAGCGGACTTCAACCAGCGGGAGGGACCTACGAGCAGTACTTC. Its translation: CASGLQPAGGTYEQYF.

V and J are TRBV28 and TRBJ1-2; possibly TRBD1 for D (6 bases). Trimming stripped 5 bases from V and 4 bases from J, with 17 bases between. Germline assignment: CDR1 MDHEN and CDR2 SYDVKM. This CDR3 has 15 residues. This CDR3 is CASSTPTGPSYGYTF. CDR3 bases: TGTGCCAGCAGTACACCGACAGGACCCAGCTATGGCTACACCTTC.

V is TRBV9 and J is TRBJ2-2, with 7 bases lining up with TRBD1. Germline V gene data show CDR1 as SGDLS and CDR2 as YYNGEE. V dropped 2 bases and J dropped 6; count of bases not matched to a gene: 4. This CDR3 has 14 residues. In DNA, the CDR3 is TGTGCCAGCAGCGTCTCACAGGGGCCCGGGGAGCTGTTTTTT. It encodes CASSVSQGPGELFF.

The V gene is TRBV27, the J gene TRBJ1-1, with TRBD1 matching over 9 bases. This CDR3 contains 15 residues. CDR1 is MNHEY, CDR2 SMNVEV, per germline (reference sequence). V was clipped by 5 bases and J by 3 bases; unmatched bases: 7. The CDR3 loop reads CASSRPGTGYTEAFF. CDR3 nucleotide sequence: TGTGCCAGCAGTCGTCCCGGGACAGGGTACACTGAAGCTTTCTTT.

The CDR3 sequence: CASSQEFPGSGGAELDEQFF. As DNA, the CDR3 is TGCGCCAGCAGCCAAGAATTTCCTGGTAGCGGGGGGGCGGAATTGGATGAGCAGTTCTTC. The chain uses TRBV4-3 and TRBJ2-1, with TRBD2 matching 11 bases. The germline gives CDR1 LGHNA, CDR2 YSLEER. The CDR3 extends over 20 amino acids. Trimming removed 0 bases from V and 8 bases from J; junction bases left unmatched: 18.